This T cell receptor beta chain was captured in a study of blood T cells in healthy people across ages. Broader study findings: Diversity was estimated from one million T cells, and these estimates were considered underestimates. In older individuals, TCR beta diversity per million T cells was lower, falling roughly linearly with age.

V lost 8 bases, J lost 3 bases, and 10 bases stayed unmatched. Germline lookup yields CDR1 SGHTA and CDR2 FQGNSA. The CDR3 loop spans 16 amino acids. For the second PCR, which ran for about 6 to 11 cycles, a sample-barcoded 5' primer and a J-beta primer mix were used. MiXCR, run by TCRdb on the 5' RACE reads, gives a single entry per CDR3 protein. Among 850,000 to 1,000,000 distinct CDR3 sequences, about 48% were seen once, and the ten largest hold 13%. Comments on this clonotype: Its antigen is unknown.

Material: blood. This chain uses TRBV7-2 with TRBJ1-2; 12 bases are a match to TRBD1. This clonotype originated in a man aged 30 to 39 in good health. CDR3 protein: CASCSGTGGAYYGYTF. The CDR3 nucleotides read TGTGCCAGCTGCTCAGGGACAGGGGGCGCATACTATGGCTACACCTTC. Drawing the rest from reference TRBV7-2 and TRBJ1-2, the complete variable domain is GAGVSQSPSNKVTEKGKDVELRCDPISGHTALYWYRQSLGQGLEFLIYFQGNSAPDKSGLPSDRFSAERTGGSVSTLTIQRTQQEDSAVYLCASCSGTGGAYYGYTFGSGTRLTVV.